The 17 T cell receptor beta chains reported below all come from one sample, sequenced in a study of blood T cells in healthy people across ages. A second roughly 7 to 12 cycle PCR used barcoded and J-beta primers. TCRdb independently ran MiXCR on the 5' RACE reads; one entry per CDR3 protein. Counted here are 1.5 million to 2 million distinct CDR3 sequences, roughly 30% occurring once; the ten biggest clones make up over 7%. The specimen was blood. These TCRs come from a woman aged 25 to 45 in good health.

This clonotype was seen a single time. A much larger clone differs by one base, so this may be a read error. This chain uses TRBV10-3 with TRBJ2-7; D is perhaps TRBD2 (6 bases). The germline V gene encodes CDR1 ENHRY and CDR2 SYGVKD. The CDR3 has 13 residues. CDR3 DNA sequence: TGTACCATCAGTGACCTGGGAGGCTACGAGCAGTACTTC. It codes for CTISDLGGYEQYF.

This clonotype came up a few times. J is TRBJ2-5 and V is TRBV25-1, with D maybe TRBD1 (6 bases). The CDR3 is 13 residues long. In germline, CDR1 is MGHDK, CDR2 SYGVNS. V lost 4 bases to trimming and J lost 7 bases, with 13 bases between them. CDR3: CASSGRTEGTQYF. In DNA, the CDR3 is TGTGCCAGCAGTGGACGGACAGAAGGGACCCAGTACTTC.

This clonotype showed up just once. A clone one base away is much larger, so this may be a read error. The rearrangement uses TRBV20-1 and TRBJ2-7; D is uncertain. Germline CDR1 DFQATT, CDR2 SNEGSKA (reference sequence). V was shortened by 5 bases and J by 2 bases, with 16 bases between the two germline ends. The CDR3 loop spans 14 amino acids. CDR3 region: CSAPAASSAYEQYF. CDR3 nucleotides: TGCAGTGCTCCGGCAGCGAGTTCCGCCTACGAGCAGTACTTC.

The V and J genes are TRBV7-9 and TRBJ1-6, with D possibly TRBD1 on 5 matching bases. There are 14 residues in the CDR3. V lost 5 bases to trimming and J lost 7 bases, with 12 bases between them. Germline loops: CDR1 SEHNR, CDR2 FQNEAQ (reference sequence). CDR3 DNA: TGTGCCAGCAGCGGAGGGGTTCGGAATTCACCCCTCCACTTT. The encoded protein is CASSGGVRNSPLHF.

On this clonotype: An end of the junction differs from the germline gene, which may be a read error. The chain joins TRBV9 to TRBJ2-1; 10 bases line up with TRBD2. The germline V gene has CDR1 SGDLS and CDR2 YYNGEE. There are 14 residues in the CDR3. Here the CDR3 DNA reads TGTGCCAGCGATTCGGGACTAGCGCTAAATGAGCGGTTCTTC. It translates to CASDSGLALNERFF.

This clonotype was recorded a few times. This chain links TRBV6-2 or TRBV6-3 with TRBJ2-1; 7 bases match TRBD2. Germline V gene sequence: CDR1 MNHEY, CDR2 SVGEGT. This CDR3 has 15 amino acids. V gave up 4 bases and J gave up 6 bases; unmatched junction bases: 9. The CDR3 loop reads CASSFGREILNEQFF. DNA for the CDR3: TGTGCCAGCAGTTTTGGGCGGGAGATACTCAATGAGCAGTTCTTC.

This rearrangement joins TRBV6-1 to TRBJ2-1; a possible D gene is TRBD1 (6 bases). The J call could be wrong; TRBJ2-7 is a better fit for the DNA end. Germline loops: CDR1 MNHNS, CDR2 SASEGT. The CDR3 length is 13 residues. The CDR3 reads CASKRQETYEQYF. In DNA, the CDR3 is TGTGCCAGCAAAAGACAGGAGACCTACGAGCAGTACTTC.

This clonotype was seen only a few times. The V gene is TRBV29-1, the J gene TRBJ1-1, with D possibly being TRBD1 (5 bases). CDR3 length: 13 amino acids. From germline, CDR1 is SQVTM and CDR2 ANQGSEA. V shed 7 bases and J shed 0 bases, with 12 bases lying between them. The CDR3 DNA is TGCAGCGGGGGCGGGTATCTGAACACTGAAGCTTTCTTT. The encoded protein is CSGGGYLNTEAFF.

The V call is TRBV7-9, the J call TRBJ2-7; TRBD1 matches at 7 bases. CDR3 length: 14 residues. V trimming: 1 base; J trimming: 3 bases; junction bases outside the gene matches: 3. The germline V gene has CDR1 SEHNR and CDR2 FQNEAQ (reference sequence). This CDR3 reads CASSLGRTGYEQYF. In nucleotides, the CDR3 is TGTGCCAGCAGCTTAGGAAGGACAGGCTACGAGCAGTACTTC.

V usage is TRBV27 and J usage is TRBJ1-2, with D perhaps TRBD1 (5 bases). Trimming took 7 bases from V and 0 from J, leaving 12 bases between them. The length of the CDR3 is 14 residues. Germline lookup yields CDR1 MNHEY and CDR2 SMNVEV (reference sequence). The CDR3 reads CASTSGGPNYGYTF. DNA for the CDR3: TGTGCCAGCACATCGGGGGGTCCTAACTATGGCTACACCTTC.

This clonotype was seen a handful of times. This may come from a read error, since a much larger clone is one base off. This rearrangement joins TRBV12-3 or TRBV12-4 to TRBJ2-6; tentatively, D is TRBD1 or TRBD2 (6 bases each). The CDR3 contains 16 residues. The CDR3 sequence is CASSFVTGAGASVLTF. In nucleotides, the CDR3 is TGTGCCAGCAGTTTTGTTACGGGGGCTGGGGCCAGCGTCCTGACTTTC.

This clonotype was observed at least ten times. CDR3 loop: CSQKTVNQETQYF. The CDR3 DNA is TGCAGTCAAAAGACGGTCAACCAAGAGACCCAGTACTTC. The J gene is TRBJ2-5, the V gene TRBV20-1; D gene ambiguous. The CDR3 runs 13 residues. Germline V gene lookup returns CDR1 DFQATT and CDR2 SNEGSKA (reference sequence). V lost 8 bases and J lost 0, with 13 bases in between.

Turning to this clonotype: A much larger clone sits a single nucleotide away, making a read error possible. V and J are TRBV6-6 and TRBJ2-4; unclear D gene. The CDR3 sequence is 12 residues long. Germline values: CDR1 MNHNY, CDR2 SVGAGI (reference sequence). The CDR3 nucleotides are TGTGCCAGCAGTACGAATTCGAACATTCGGTACTTC. Protein: CASSTNSNIRYF.

The CDR3 nucleotides are TGTGCCAGCAGCGCCGGGGCCTGGAACACTGAAGCTTTCTTT. It codes for CASSAGAWNTEAFF. The chain carries TRBV7-6 and TRBJ1-1; tentatively, D is TRBD1 (5 bases). Germline CDR1 SGHVS, CDR2 FNYEAQ. Between the trimmed V and J ends, which lost 5 bases and 1 base, there was a span of 11 bases. The CDR3 length is 14 residues.

The table lists this clonotype with a few counts. The genes are TRBV12-3 or TRBV12-4 and TRBJ1-1; D unresolved. There are 20 residues in the CDR3. Trimming removed 6 bases at V and 0 bases at J, with 29 bases between. Here the CDR3 reads CASSQRIAPGSYYMNTEAFF. DNA of the CDR3: TGTGCCAGCAGCCAAAGAATTGCACCGGGATCCTACTACATGAACACTGAAGCTTTCTTT.

This rearrangement joins TRBV6-5 to TRBJ1-4, with a possible D match to TRBD1 (5 bases). CDR3 length: 13 amino acids. Trimming removed 8 bases at V and 8 bases at J, with 15 bases between. Germline CDR1 reads MNHEY; CDR2 reads SVGAGI. The chain's CDR3 is CASPQGSVEKLFF. The DNA of the CDR3 is TGTGCCAGCCCGCAGGGTTCGGTGGAAAAACTGTTTTTT.

This clonotype was detected many times. CDR3 protein: CASSWRTGMNEQFF. The CDR3 DNA reads TGTGCCAGCAGTTGGCGGACAGGGATGAATGAGCAGTTCTTC. The J gene is TRBJ2-1, the V gene TRBV12-3 or TRBV12-4; 8 nucleotides agree with TRBD1. The trim removed 4 bases at V and 7 bases at J, leaving 6 bases unmatched. CDR3 length: 14 amino acids.